The next 4 T cell receptor beta chains were all read from a single sample in a study of cytomegalovirus exposure and HLA in healthy donors. Both 60 Vbeta primers and 13 Jbeta primers went into the PCR. This table comes from immunoSEQ multiplex PCR, and its TCRdb copy is limited to in-frame clones, with some not included. The table includes more than 100,000 clones, roughly three quarters detected once. The material sequenced was PBMCs. The receptors come from a woman aged 18-29 years in good health and CMV-seronegative.

The V and J genes are TRBV7-9 and TRBJ2-1; 9 nucleotides agree with TRBD2. Germline trimming cut 3 bases from V and 5 bases from J; bases unmatched to any gene: 5. The CDR3 is 15 amino acids. Germline values: CDR1 SEHNR, CDR2 FQNEAQ (reference sequence). The CDR3 loop reads CASSFRAGGHNEQFF. CDR3 in DNA: TGTGCCAGCAGCTTCCGAGCGGGAGGCCACAATGAGCAGTTCTTC.

The chain recombines TRBV4-1 with TRBJ1-5; the D gene is possibly TRBD1 (5 bases). CDR3 size: 16 residues. V lost 4 bases, J lost 0 bases, and 13 bases lay in between. The V gene's germline CDR1 is MGHRA and CDR2 YSYEKL. The CDR3 DNA reads as TGCGCCAGCAGCCCGCTGGGGCTGGATAGCAATCAGCCCCAGCATTTT. It is translated as CASSPLGLDSNQPQHF.

Only one count was recorded for this clone. The chain has TRBV19 and TRBJ2-3; TRBD1 might be the D (7 bases). Germline V gene data show CDR1 as LNHDA and CDR2 as SQIVND (reference sequence). This CDR3 has 15 residues. Trimming left V 6 bases short and J 0 bases short, with 13 bases between. The CDR3, as DNA: TGTGCCAGTAGCAAGACAGGGACTAGCACAGATACGCAGTATTTT. Residues: CASSKTGTSTDTQYF. Using reference TRBV19 and TRBJ2-3 for the parts outside the CDR3, the full variable domain is DGGITQSPKYLFRKEGQNVTLSCEQNLNHDAMYWYRQDPGQGLRLIYYSQIVNDFQKGDIAEGYSVSREKKESFPLTVTSAQKNPTAFYLCASSKTGTSTDTQYFGPGTRLTVL.

V is TRBV2 and J is TRBJ2-3; TRBD2 matches at 13 bases. This CDR3 is 18 amino acids long. Germline V gene sequence: CDR1 SNHLY, CDR2 FYNNEI. Trimming cost V 9 bases and J 5 bases; bases outside gene matches: 17. The CDR3 nucleotides are TGTGCCAGTGAGGGGTGGACTAGCGGGAGAAGGATGGAAGATACGCAGTATTTT. Amino acids: CASEGWTSGRRMEDTQYF.